The 10 T cell receptor beta chains below were found in one sample sequenced in a study of T cells in Graves' hyperthyroidism and ophthalmopathy. TCR beta CDR3 sequences were amplified from RNA transcripts. When the TCR CDR3 underwent first-round RT-PCR, the HTBI primer set was used. TCRdb processed the multiplex PCR reads anew with MiXCR; each CDR3 protein has one entry. The sample holds hundreds of thousands of distinct CDR3 sequences, approximately 20% seen once. The sample comprised blood. These receptors all stem from a man aged 35-49 years with Graves' ophthalmopathy.

The V gene is TRBV10-3, the J gene TRBJ1-3, with 8 bases matching TRBD1. CDR3 length equals 14 residues. V trimming: 6 bases; J trimming: 3 bases; junction bases outside the gene matches: 4. From germline, CDR1 is ENHRY and CDR2 SYGVKD. CDR3 nucleotides: TGTGCCATCAGGGTCGACAGGGGTGGAAACACCATATATTTT. Translated, it gives CAIRVDRGGNTIYF.

This clonotype was counted ten times or more. The chain recombines TRBV12-3 or TRBV12-4 with TRBJ2-1; possibly TRBD2 for D (5 bases). V lost 6 bases and J 4 bases, leaving 16 bases between the germline ends. The CDR3 contains 15 residues. This CDR3 is CASSLTRPGYNEQFF. The CDR3 DNA follows: TGTGCCAGCAGCCTGACTCGGCCGGGGTACAATGAGCAGTTCTTC.

The sample holds a few counts of this clonotype. The chain uses TRBV29-1 and TRBJ2-2; the D gene is possibly TRBD1 (5 bases). The CDR3 extends over 15 amino acids. Per germline, CDR1 SQVTM and CDR2 ANQGSEA. Trimming took off 2 bases at V and 5 bases at J, with 15 bases between the two ends. The CDR3 DNA sequence: TGCAGCGTTGAAATAGGGGCGCTTATGACCGGGGAGCTGTTTTTT. This codes for CSVEIGALMTGELFF.

This chain uses TRBV7-9 with TRBJ1-2; D remains unclear. The CDR3 consists of 13 residues. V shed 0 bases and J shed 3 bases, with 5 bases lying between them. Germline CDR1 and CDR2: SEHNR and FQNEAQ (reference sequence). The CDR3 bases are TGTGCCAGCAGCTTAGCCAAGGACTATGGCTACACCTTC. Translated: CASSLAKDYGYTF.

This clonotype was counted a few times. In nucleotides, the CDR3 is TGTGCCTGCCGAGGGAGCGAGGGTGAGCCCCAGCATTTT. Its protein is CACRGSEGEPQHF. The chain is built from TRBV6-1 and TRBJ1-5, with no clear D. The CDR3 has 13 amino acids. Germline V gives CDR1 MNHNS, CDR2 SASEGT. V was trimmed by 11 bases and J by 8 bases, leaving 19 bases between them.

A remark on this clonotype: A junction end diverges from the germline sequence, so it may reflect a read error. V gene TRBV20-1 combines with J gene TRBJ2-2; possibly TRBD2 for D (5 bases). Germline V gene lookup returns CDR1 DFQATT and CDR2 SNEGSKA (reference sequence). This CDR3 has 12 amino acids. The CDR3 sequence: CSALTQTGKLFF. The CDR3 DNA reads TGCAGTGCCCTAACCCAGACCGGGAAGCTGTTTTTT.

This clonotype has a handful of counts. The rearrangement links TRBV15 to TRBJ2-5; tentatively, D is TRBD1 (5 bases). CDR3 length: 15 amino acids. The germline CDR1 and CDR2 sequences are LNHNV and YYDKDF (reference sequence). Trimming pared 1 base from V and 4 bases from J, leaving 13 bases between. The CDR3 spells CATSRVQGLGETQYF. Here the CDR3 DNA reads TGTGCCACCAGCAGAGTGCAGGGCCTCGGAGAGACCCAGTACTTC.

This clonotype was found a few times. The rearrangement uses TRBV20-1 and TRBJ2-3, with 12 nucleotides matching TRBD2. The CDR3 covers 16 residues. V shed 3 bases, J shed 4 bases, and the junction held 8 bases outside the gene matches. Germline CDR1 and CDR2: DFQATT and SNEGSKA (reference sequence). DNA for the CDR3: TGCAGTGCTAGTTTCCTAGCGGGGGGGCGGGCAGATACGCAGTATTTT. Translating gives CSASFLAGGRADTQYF.

The rearrangement links TRBV7-6 to TRBJ2-2; tentative D call: TRBD2 (5 bases). CDR3 length: 15 amino acids. V gave up 4 bases and J gave up 8 bases, with 17 bases separating them. The germline V gene encodes CDR1 SGHVS and CDR2 FNYEAQ. CDR3: CASSSRERSGGELFF. In nucleotides, the CDR3 is TGTGCCAGCAGCTCCAGAGAGCGGTCCGGAGGGGAGCTGTTTTTT.

This clonotype was recorded at least ten times. The chain carries TRBV12-3 or TRBV12-4 and TRBJ2-7; TRBD1 is a possible D gene (5 bases). V was clipped by 5 bases and J by 3 bases, with 11 bases between them. The CDR3 length is 13 residues. The CDR3 loop reads CASSPIDSYEQYF. The CDR3, as DNA: TGTGCCAGCAGTCCAATCGACAGCTACGAGCAGTACTTC.